The entry below describes one T cell receptor (beta chain). Its specificity is not known. These data originate in a study of cytomegalovirus exposure and HLA in healthy donors. Study conclusions and caveats: The authors listed 164 TCR beta chains as cytomegalovirus-associated. The authors later linked a missense DCLRE1C variant to TCR beta V- and J-gene trimming.

The PCR made use of 60 Vbeta and 13 Jbeta primers. TCRdb's copy holds only in-frame clones and misses some; the assay was immunoSEQ multiplex PCR. The sample lists 70,000 to 95,000 clones, 60% to 85% occurring once. The sequence came from a man aged 25 to 40 in good health and CMV-seropositive. Input material: PBMCs.

The CDR3 coding sequence is TGCAGTGCTAGAGATGAGCAGGGGAGAACCTTC. Its translation is CSARDEQGRTF. The gene calls are TRBV20-1 and TRBJ1-2, with a weak D call TRBD1 (6 bases). Trimming cost V 0 bases and J 14 bases, with 13 bases left between them. Per the germline V gene, CDR1 is DFQATT and CDR2 is SNEGSKA (reference sequence). This CDR3 has 11 residues.